Here is one TCR beta chain with its context. Its antigen remains unidentified. The ends lost 2 bases at V and 3 bases at J; junction bases unmatched: 8. This CDR3 comprises 17 residues. The V gene's germline CDR1 is SNHLY and CDR2 FYNNEI. The data derive from a study of cytomegalovirus exposure and HLA in healthy donors. Overall study findings and caveats: The classifier reportedly diagnosed cytomegalovirus status with high sensitivity and specificity.

Produced via immunoSEQ multiplex PCR; TCRdb's table is partial and in-frame only. Among approximately 160,000 clones listed, 75% to 95% were seen once. The sequence came from a woman under 30 in good health and CMV-seropositive. Sequences were obtained from PBMCs. V is TRBV2 and J is TRBJ2-1; 9 bases fit TRBD2. CDR3 nucleotide sequence: TGTGCCAGCAGTGAAAAAACTAGCGGGCGGTTCTACAATGAGCAGTTCTTC. Translation: CASSEKTSGRFYNEQFF. Full variable domain (rest looked up from reference TRBV2 and TRBJ2-1): EPEVTQTPSHQVTQMGQEVILRCVPISNHLYFYWYRQILGQKVEFLVSFYNNEISEKSEIFDDQFSVERPDGSNFTLKIRSTKLEDSAMYFCASSEKTSGRFYNEQFFGPGTRLTVL.